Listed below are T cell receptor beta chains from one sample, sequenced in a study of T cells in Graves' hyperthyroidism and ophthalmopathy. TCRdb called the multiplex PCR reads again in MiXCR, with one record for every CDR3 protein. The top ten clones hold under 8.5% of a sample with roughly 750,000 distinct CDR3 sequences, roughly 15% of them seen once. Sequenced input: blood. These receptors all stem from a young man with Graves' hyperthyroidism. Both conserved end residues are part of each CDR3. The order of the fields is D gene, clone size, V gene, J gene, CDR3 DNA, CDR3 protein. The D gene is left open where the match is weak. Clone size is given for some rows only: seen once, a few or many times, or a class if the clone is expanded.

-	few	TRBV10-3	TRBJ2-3	TGTGCCATCGGTGATAAAGCGGGCACAGATACGCAGTATTTT	CAIGDKAGTDTQYF
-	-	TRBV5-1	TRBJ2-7	TGCGCCAGCAGGAGGGACGGGGACTACGAGCAGTACTTC	CASRRDGDYEQYF
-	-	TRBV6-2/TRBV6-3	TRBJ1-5	TGTGCCAGCAGTTACGGACGGGATAGCAATCAGCCCCAGCATTTT	CASSYGRDSNQPQHF
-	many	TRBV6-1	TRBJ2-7	TGTGCCAGCAGTGAAAATGGGGCCTACGAGCAGTACTTC	CASSENGAYEQYF
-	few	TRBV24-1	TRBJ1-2	TGTGCCACCAGTACCGGCAGGGAGGACTATGGCTACACCTTC	CATSTGREDYGYTF
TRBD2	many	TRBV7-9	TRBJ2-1	TGTGCCAGCAGCTTAAGAAGCGGGAGGTACCTGAGGTACAATGAGCAGTTCTTC	CASSLRSGRYLRYNEQFF
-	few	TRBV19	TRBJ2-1	TGTGCCAGTTCCGAAAACTGGGATCTGAGCGGAGGCCAGCAGTTCTTC	CASSENWDLSGGQQFF
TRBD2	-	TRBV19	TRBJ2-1	TGTGCCAGTCGACTAGCGGGAGGGCCCAGTGAGCAGTTCTTC	CASRLAGGPSEQFF
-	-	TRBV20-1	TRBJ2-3	TGCAGTGCTAGAGGGGGCGAGAAGAGGGAGGCGCAGTATTTT	CSARGGEKREAQYF
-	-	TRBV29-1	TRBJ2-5	TGCAGCGCCGGCGCTCAGATTCAGGGGACCCAGTACTTC	CSAGAQIQGTQYF
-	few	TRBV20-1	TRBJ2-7	TGCGGTGCTATATATAAGGATTCCTACGAGCAGTACTTC	CGAIYKDSYEQYF
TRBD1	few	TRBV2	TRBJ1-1	TGTGCCAGCACCAAGACAGGGGGCAACACTGAAGCTTTCTTT	CASTKTGGNTEAFF
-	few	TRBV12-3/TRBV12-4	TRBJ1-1	TGTGCCAGCAGTTTTACCCCCGGCACTGAAGCTTTCTTT	CASSFTPGTEAFF
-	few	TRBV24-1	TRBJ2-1	TGTGTCACCAGTGACCCCAGTGGCGGTGCCTACAATGAGCAGTTCTTC	CVTSDPSGGAYNEQFF
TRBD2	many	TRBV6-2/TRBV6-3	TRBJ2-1	TGTGCCAGCAGTTACTCGAGGCGGGAGGGGTACAATGAGCAGTTCTTC	CASSYSRREGYNEQFF
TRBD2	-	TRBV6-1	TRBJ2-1	TGTGCCAGCTTAATTACTAGCGCCCACAATGAGCAGTTCTTC	CASLITSAHNEQFF
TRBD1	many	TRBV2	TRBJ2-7	TGTGCCAGCGATCCCCCCCGAGGACAGGTAGAGTACGAGCAGTACTTC	CASDPPRGQVEYEQYF
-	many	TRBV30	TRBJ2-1	TGTGCCTGGAGGCCTCGCTACAATGAGCAGTTCTTC	CAWRPRYNEQFF
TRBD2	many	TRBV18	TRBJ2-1	TGTGCCAGCTCAAGGGATGGACTAGCGGCCCCCGAGCAGTTCTTC	CASSRDGLAAPEQFF
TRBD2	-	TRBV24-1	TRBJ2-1	TGTGCCACCAGTGACCCCTCCGGGACTAGCGGGGGGGGCAATGAGCAGTTCTTC	CATSDPSGTSGGGNEQFF
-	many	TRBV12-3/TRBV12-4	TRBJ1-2	TGTGCCAGCAGTTTTAGGGTCAAGGAAGGCTACACCTTC	CASSFRVKEGYTF
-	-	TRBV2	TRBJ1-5	TGTGCCAGCAGTGGTTCTGGGGGGGCCCAGCCCCAGCATTTT	CASSGSGGAQPQHF
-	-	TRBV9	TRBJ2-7	TGTGCCAGCAGCGTCCCCCGCTCCTACGAGCAGTACTTC	CASSVPRSYEQYF
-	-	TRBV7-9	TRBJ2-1	TGTGCCAGCAGCGGATGGAGTAATGAGCAGTTCTTC	CASSGWSNEQFF
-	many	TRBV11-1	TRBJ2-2	TGTGCCAGCAGTCGGCAGGGAGGTAACACCGGGGAGCTGTTTTTT	CASSRQGGNTGELFF
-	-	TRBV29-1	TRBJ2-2	TGCAGCGTTTACGGGTTCTCCGCGGGGGAGCTGTTTTTT	CSVYGFSAGELFF
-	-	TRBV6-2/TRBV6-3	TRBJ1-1	TGTGCCAGCAGTTACTCTAAGGGAGACACTGAAGCTTTCTTT	CASSYSKGDTEAFF
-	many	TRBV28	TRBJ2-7	TGTGCCTCCGGGAGGGGACAGGGTATTTACGAGCAGTACTTC	CASGRGQGIYEQYF
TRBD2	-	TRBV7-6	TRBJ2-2	TGTGCCAGCAGCACTCACCCGGGACTAGCGGGGAACACCGGGGAGCTGTTTTTT	CASSTHPGLAGNTGELFF
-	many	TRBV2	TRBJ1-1	TGTGCCAGCAGTGAGAATGGGGAGGCTGAAGCTTTCTTT	CASSENGEAEAFF
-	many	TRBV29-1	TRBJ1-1	TGCAGCGTTGGGGGACGTATGAACACTGAAGCTTTCTTT	CSVGGRMNTEAFF
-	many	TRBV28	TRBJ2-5	TGTGCCAGCAGTTTCGAATCGTACCAAGAGACCCAGTACTTC	CASSFESYQETQYF
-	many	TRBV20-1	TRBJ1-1	TGCAGTGCTAGAGCCGGGGGTAGGGGGGACACTGAAGCTTTCTTT	CSARAGGRGDTEAFF
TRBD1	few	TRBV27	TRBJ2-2	TGTGCCAGCGCCAAACCGGGACAGGGGGCGTACGGGGAGCTGTTTTTT	CASAKPGQGAYGELFF
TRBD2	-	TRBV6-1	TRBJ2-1	TGTGCCAGCAGCCGAATCTCTAGCGGCACCTACAATGAGCAGTTCTTC	CASSRISSGTYNEQFF
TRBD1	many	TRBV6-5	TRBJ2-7	TGTGCCAGCAGTTACTCTGGGACAGGGGATTGGGAGCAGTACTTC	CASSYSGTGDWEQYF
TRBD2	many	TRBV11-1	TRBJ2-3	TGTGCCAGCAGCGGGAGGGCGAACGGGGATACGCAGTATTTT	CASSGRANGDTQYF
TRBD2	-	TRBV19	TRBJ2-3	TGTGCCAGTAGGCGGGAGAGGGCCGATACGCAGTATTTT	CASRRERADTQYF
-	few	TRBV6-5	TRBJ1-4	TGTGCCAGCAGTTACCTACAGGATGGGGAAAAACTGTTTTTT	CASSYLQDGEKLFF
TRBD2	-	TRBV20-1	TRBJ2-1	TGCAGTGCCCCCTCTAGCGGGAGTTTGCTACATGAGCAGTTCTTC	CSAPSSGSLLHEQFF
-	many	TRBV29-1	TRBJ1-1	TGCAGCGTCCACCGGGACATGAACACTGAAGCTTTCTTT	CSVHRDMNTEAFF
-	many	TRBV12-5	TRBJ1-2	TGTGCTAGTGGTTTAGAGGGACCGCGAGGTAGCTATGGCTACACCTTC	CASGLEGPRGSYGYTF
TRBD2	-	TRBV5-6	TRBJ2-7	TGTGCCAGCAGCTTGATGGGACTAGCGGGCCCCGAGCAGTACTTC	CASSLMGLAGPEQYF
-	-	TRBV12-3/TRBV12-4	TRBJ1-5	TGTGCCAGCAGTTCCGGGTCTGGTCAGCCCCAGCATTTT	CASSSGSGQPQHF
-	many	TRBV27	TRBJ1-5	TGTGCCAGCAGTTTGTTGGGGAGCAATCAGCCCCAGCATTTT	CASSLLGSNQPQHF
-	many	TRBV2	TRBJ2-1	TGTGCCAGCAGTGCACGGTTGAGCTACAATGAGCAGTTCTTC	CASSARLSYNEQFF
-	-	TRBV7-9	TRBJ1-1	TGTGCCAGCGCTGTGGGATTTGACACTGAAGCTTTCTTT	CASAVGFDTEAFF
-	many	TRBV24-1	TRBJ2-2	TGTGCCACCAGTGATACGGGGTTCGTCACCGGGGAGCTGTTTTTT	CATSDTGFVTGELFF